This T cell receptor (beta chain) appears in the sequencing data of a study of cytomegalovirus exposure and HLA in healthy donors. Sequenced by immunoSEQ multiplex PCR; TCRdb stores in-frame clones only, minus some. The table has some 130,000 clones, roughly 88% seen once. V lost 10 bases and J lost 5; bases outside the gene matches: 12. This CDR3 is built from 15 residues. CDR1 MNHNS and CDR2 SASEGT come from the germline V gene. The V and J genes are TRBV6-1 and TRBJ2-2; 8 positions agree with TRBD1. Sequencing input: PBMCs. The TCR comes from a woman in her late teens or twenties in good health and CMV-seropositive. The CDR3 protein is CATRGKTGVTGELFF. Written as DNA, the CDR3 is TGTGCCACCCGGGGGAAGACAGGGGTGACCGGGGAGCTGTTTTTT.